This record looks at one T cell receptor beta chain sequence and its context. This sample is drawn from a study of technical replicates of blood from a handful of donors. The junction had 6 bases not matched to a gene; V was cut back by 1 base and J by 1 base. CDR3 length equals 16 residues. Germline V gives CDR1 MGHRA, CDR2 YSYEKL. Repertoires were generated with immunoSEQ multiplex PCR, while TCRdb's copy carries only in-frame clones and drops some. The sample carries under 100,000 clones, roughly 95% recorded once. The sequencing input was T cells isolated from PBMCs. The clonotype comes from a human donor in good health. The genes are TRBV4-1 and TRBJ2-7, with 8 positions matching TRBD2. The CDR3 reads CASSQGGGRYSYEQYF. The CDR3 bases are TGCGCCAGCAGCCAAGGGGGCGGGAGGTATTCCTACGAGCAGTACTTC.